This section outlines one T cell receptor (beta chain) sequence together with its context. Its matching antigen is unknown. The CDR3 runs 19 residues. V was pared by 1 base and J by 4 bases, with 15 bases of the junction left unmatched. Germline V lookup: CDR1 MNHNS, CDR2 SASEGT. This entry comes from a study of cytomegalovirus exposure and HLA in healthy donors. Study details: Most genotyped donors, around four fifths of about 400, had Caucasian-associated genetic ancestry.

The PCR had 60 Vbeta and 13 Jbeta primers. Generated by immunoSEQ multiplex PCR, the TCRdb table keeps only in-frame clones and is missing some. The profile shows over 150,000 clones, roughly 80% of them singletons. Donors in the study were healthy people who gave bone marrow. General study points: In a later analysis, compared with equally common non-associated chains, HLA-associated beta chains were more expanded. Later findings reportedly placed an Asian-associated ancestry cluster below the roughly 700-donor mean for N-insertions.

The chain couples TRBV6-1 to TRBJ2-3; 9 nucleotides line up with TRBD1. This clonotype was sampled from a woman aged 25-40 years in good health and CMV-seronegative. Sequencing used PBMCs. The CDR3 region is CASSEVLMIGTGSPDTQYF. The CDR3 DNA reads TGTGCCAGCAGTGAAGTGCTGATGATCGGGACAGGGTCGCCAGATACGCAGTATTTT.